Below, 13 T cell receptor beta chains from the same sample are listed, as sequenced in a study of shared clonotypes between healthy human individuals. Only in-frame clones appear in the TCRdb table, and some are missing; sequencing was by immunoSEQ multiplex PCR. This sample has 800,000 to 1,200,000 clones, with 70% to 80% found just once. The sample comprised memory CD4+ T cells from PBMCs. The subset here: CD45RA-negative fraction. Source of these receptors: a man between 18 and 29 years old in good health. Some clones in this sample may be carry-over from other donors' samples.

The chain couples TRBV4-1 to TRBJ2-3; D gene uncertain. Germline V lookup: CDR1 MGHRA, CDR2 YSYEKL. Trimming shortened V by 5 bases and J by 1 base, and 19 bases separated the two germline ends. The length of the CDR3 is 17 residues. The CDR3 sequence: CASSSRVRFNRTDTQYF. CDR3 bases: TGCGCCAGCAGCTCCAGAGTTAGATTCAACCGCACAGATACGCAGTATTTT.

This clone was observed a single time. V and J are TRBV11-2 and TRBJ2-1; no clear D gene. The germline V gene encodes CDR1 SGHAT and CDR2 FQNNGV. This CDR3 contains 17 residues. Trimming took off 5 bases at V and 0 bases at J, with 17 bases between the two ends. The CDR3 nucleotides are TGTGCCAGCAGCAAGACTGGGCTGATTAGCTCCTACAATGAGCAGTTCTTC. The encoded protein is CASSKTGLISSYNEQFF.

This clone has ten or more counts. This chain uses TRBV20-1 with TRBJ1-4; D unclear. CDR3 length equals 11 residues. Trimming removed 5 bases from V and 7 bases from J, with 8 bases in between. CDR1 and CDR2 (germline): DFQATT, SNEGSKA (reference sequence). CDR3 bases: TGCAGTGCTGCGGTCGGTGAAAAACTGTTTTTT. Translating it yields CSAAVGEKLFF.

This chain joins TRBV6-6 and TRBJ1-4, with TRBD1 matching over 7 bases. The CDR3 spans 15 residues. V shed 5 bases, J shed 6 bases, and the junction held 9 bases outside the gene matches. Looked up from germline, CDR1 is MNHNY and CDR2 is SVGAGI (reference sequence). This CDR3 reads CASSTRGSTYEKLFF. The CDR3 DNA reads as TGTGCCAGCAGTACCAGGGGGTCCACGTATGAAAAACTGTTTTTT.

V usage is TRBV6-1 and J usage is TRBJ2-7, with 7 positions matching TRBD2. The CDR3 length is 17 residues. Trimming removed 0 bases from V and 3 bases from J; junction bases left unmatched: 11. Germline assignment: CDR1 MNHNS and CDR2 SASEGT. The CDR3 protein is CASSEAWGGAFYYEQYF. The CDR3 nucleotides read TGTGCCAGCAGTGAAGCTTGGGGAGGGGCCTTTTACTACGAGCAGTACTTC.

The rearrangement joins TRBV13 to TRBJ2-7, with unresolved D. Germline assignment: CDR1 PRHDT and CDR2 FYEKMQ (reference sequence). CDR3 length: 13 amino acids. V shed 2 bases and J shed 3 bases, with 8 bases lying between them. The CDR3 reads CASSLQHSYEQYF. CDR3 sequence (DNA): TGTGCCAGCAGCTTACAGCACAGCTACGAGCAGTACTTC. Based on the CDR3 plus reference TRBV13 and TRBJ2-7, the full variable domain is AAGVIQSPRHLIKEKRETATLKCYPIPRHDTVYWYQQGPGQDPQFLISFYEKMQSDKGSIPDRFSAQQFSDYHSELNMSSLELGDSALYFCASSLQHSYEQYFGPGTRLTVT.

Only a few counts were recorded for this clone. The rearrangement uses TRBV9 and TRBJ1-1, with D unclear. From germline, CDR1 is SGDLS and CDR2 YYNGEE. Trimming pared 4 bases from V and 1 base from J, leaving 14 bases between. The CDR3 runs to 15 residues. CDR3 residues: CASSPDGDWNTEAFF. The DNA of the CDR3 is TGTGCCAGCAGCCCAGACGGGGATTGGAACACTGAAGCTTTCTTT.

The V and J genes are TRBV5-4 and TRBJ2-5; 7 positions agree with TRBD2. The CDR3 has 15 residues. CDR1 is SGHNT and CDR2 is YYREEE in the germline V gene (reference sequence). J lost 4 bases, V lost 2 bases, and 8 bases had no gene match. This CDR3 reads CASSFGLGGRETQYF. CDR3 nucleotide sequence: TGTGCCAGCAGCTTCGGCCTGGGAGGGCGAGAGACCCAGTACTTC.

V gene TRBV29-1 combines with J gene TRBJ2-3, with 10 positions matching TRBD1. The J segment lost 4 bases and the V segment lost 7 bases, leaving 2 bases of the junction unmatched. This CDR3 is built from 12 residues. CDR1 and CDR2 (germline): SQVTM, ANQGSEA. CDR3 nucleotide sequence: TGCAGCGGGGACAGGGGACCAGATACGCAGTATTTT. Translation gives CSGDRGPDTQYF.

The rearrangement uses TRBV7-6 and TRBJ1-4, with D unresolved. Germline V gene data show CDR1 as SGHVS and CDR2 as FNYEAQ. The CDR3 consists of 14 residues. Trimming removed 1 base from V and 10 bases from J, with 13 bases in between. The CDR3 sequence is CASSLGENRGKLFF. The CDR3 DNA sequence: TGTGCCAGCAGCTTAGGAGAGAACCGGGGAAAACTGTTTTTT.

This clone was observed a few times. The same CDR3 arises from other DNA sequences in this sample as well. The chain combines TRBV30 with TRBJ2-7; D perhaps matches TRBD1 (6 bases). V lost 2 bases and J lost 3, with 8 bases in between. Germline lookup yields CDR1 GTSNPN and CDR2 SVGIG (reference sequence). The CDR3 totals 12 residues. The CDR3 is CAWSQGRYEQYF. As DNA, the CDR3 is TGTGCCTGGAGTCAGGGGCGCTACGAGCAGTACTTC.

Concerning this clone: The same CDR3 can be traced to other DNA sequences in this sample. The chain uses TRBV5-1 and TRBJ2-1; D gene uncertain. Trimming shortened V by 0 bases and J by 8 bases, and 6 bases separated the two germline ends. This CDR3 comprises 12 residues. Germline lookup yields CDR1 SGHRS and CDR2 YFSETQ. Written as DNA, the CDR3 is TGCGCCAGCAGCTTGGTTGGTTATGAGCAGTTCTTC. This gives the protein CASSLVGYEQFF.

V is TRBV10-3 and J is TRBJ1-3; no reliable D call. This CDR3 comprises 13 residues. Trimming pared 6 bases from V and 2 bases from J, leaving 8 bases between. The germline V gene encodes CDR1 ENHRY and CDR2 SYGVKD. CDR3 sequence: CAIRVYTGNTIYF. DNA for the CDR3: TGTGCCATCAGAGTTTACACTGGAAACACCATATATTTT.